This is a list of T cell receptor beta chains from one sample in a study of blood T cell repertoires in COVID-19. Measured with immunoSEQ multiplex PCR; TCRdb has only the in-frame clones, and not every one. The repertoire has around 170,000 clones, roughly 88% of them found once; the top ten carry 9% to 10%. The specimen sequenced was PBMCs or T cells enriched from blood (not recorded which). The source is a woman in her late teens or twenties who had recovered from COVID-19. Both conserved end residues are part of each CDR3. A D gene is named only where the DNA matches it firmly. Clone size is not always given. Where it is, it says once, few, many or a class for expanded clones.

CDR3nt,CDR3aa,v_gene,abundance,j_gene,d_gene
TGTGCCAGCAGCTTAGTGGGGACTAGCGGGAGGGTTGATGAGCAGTTCTTC,CASSLVGTSGRVDEQFF,TRBV11-2,.,TRBJ2-1,TRBD2
TGTGCCAGCAGTCCCGGGACAGCTACGCCTGAAGCTTTCTTT,CASSPGTATPEAFF,TRBV27,.,TRBJ1-1,TRBD1
TGTGCCAGTAATCCCCGCGGGACCACAGATACGCAGTATTTT,CASNPRGTTDTQYF,TRBV19,.,TRBJ2-3,.
TGTGCCAGCAGCCAAGTGGGGGAGGGCACAGATACGCAGTATTTT,CASSQVGEGTDTQYF,TRBV3-1/TRBV3-2,.,TRBJ2-3,.
TGTGCCAGCAGTTGGCAACCATATAGCAATCAGCCCCAGCATTTT,CASSWQPYSNQPQHF,TRBV28,.,TRBJ1-5,.
TGTGCCAGCAGCGTAGCCGACTCCAACAATGAGCAGTTCTTC,CASSVADSNNEQFF,TRBV9,.,TRBJ2-1,.
TGCGCCAGCAGCCAAGATCCCTGGACAGGGGGACAGGGGGACTACAATGAGCAGTTCTTC,CASSQDPWTGGQGDYNEQFF,TRBV4-3,.,TRBJ2-1,TRBD1
TGCGCCAGCAGCCCCAGGGGGGACACTGAAGCTTTCTTT,CASSPRGDTEAFF,TRBV5-1,few,TRBJ1-1,TRBD1
TGTGCCAGTAGTACACAGGGGGTGATCTACGAGCAGTACTTC,CASSTQGVIYEQYF,TRBV19,.,TRBJ2-7,TRBD1
TGTGCCAGCAGTTCCCCTAGCGGGGGGGCTGGCGGGGAGCTGTTTTTT,CASSSPSGGAGGELFF,TRBV27,.,TRBJ2-2,TRBD2
TGTGCCAGCAGTGAACCACCCCTAGGGGACATTTGGGCGATCGATGAGCAGTTCTTC,CASSEPPLGDIWAIDEQFF,TRBV2,.,TRBJ2-1,.
TGTGCCAGCAGCATGGACGCGAACAATGAGCAGTTCTTC,CASSMDANNEQFF,TRBV5-4,.,TRBJ2-1,.
TGTGCCACCAAGAAATCGGGGGGGCGAAGCACAGATACGCAGTATTTT,CATKKSGGRSTDTQYF,TRBV2,.,TRBJ2-3,TRBD2
TGCGCCAGCAGCCCTAGGACAGGATTCTCCTACGAGCAGTACTTC,CASSPRTGFSYEQYF,TRBV5-1,.,TRBJ2-7,TRBD1
TGTGCCAGCAGTTTATGGGGGCCCTACTATGGCTACACCTTC,CASSLWGPYYGYTF,TRBV28,.,TRBJ1-2,.
TGTGCCAGCAGTGATGGGAGGGTAGGCGAGCAGTACTTC,CASSDGRVGEQYF,TRBV2,.,TRBJ2-7,TRBD2
TGTGCCAGCAGTTCAGGCGGACAGGGGGCCTCAGATACGCAGTATTTT,CASSSGGQGASDTQYF,TRBV28,.,TRBJ2-3,TRBD1
TGTGCCAGCTCGTCCTCGGTGAACACTGAAGCTTTCTTT,CASSSSVNTEAFF,TRBV18,.,TRBJ1-1,.
TGTGCCAGCAGCCTCGGACAGTTTCGGGAAGAGACCCAGTACTTC,CASSLGQFREETQYF,TRBV13,.,TRBJ2-5,.
TGTGCCAGCAGCTTGTCCGGGACAGCGTCCTACGAGCAGTACTTC,CASSLSGTASYEQYF,TRBV5-5,.,TRBJ2-7,TRBD1
TGTGCCAGCAGTTTAGCGGGGACCGGGGAGCTGTTTTTT,CASSLAGTGELFF,TRBV27,.,TRBJ2-2,.
TGTGCCTGGGGGACAGTCTACAATGAAAAACTGTTTTTT,CAWGTVYNEKLFF,TRBV30,.,TRBJ1-4,TRBD1
TGTGCCAGCTCACCGACAGGGTGGGCAGATACGCAGTATTTT,CASSPTGWADTQYF,TRBV18,once,TRBJ2-3,TRBD1
TGCGCCAGCAGCTGGGATAGCGGGGCCTACAATGAGCAGTTCTTC,CASSWDSGAYNEQFF,TRBV5-1,.,TRBJ2-1,TRBD2
TGTGCCAGCAGCCAAGGGGTTTGGGGGAGGGCAGAAGATACGCAGTATTTT,CASSQGVWGRAEDTQYF,TRBV3-1/TRBV3-2,.,TRBJ2-3,TRBD2
TGTGCCAGCAGTTTAACGACAGGGGGCACTGAAGCTTTCTTT,CASSLTTGGTEAFF,TRBV27,.,TRBJ1-1,TRBD1
TGCGCCAGCAGCTTTAGAGGGTCGGGCACCGGGGAGCTGTTTTTT,CASSFRGSGTGELFF,TRBV5-1,.,TRBJ2-2,.
TGTGCCAGCAGCTACCTAGCGGGAGACAATGAGCAGTTCTTC,CASSYLAGDNEQFF,TRBV5-6,.,TRBJ2-1,TRBD2
TGTGCCAGTAGTCGGACTAGCGGGACCTTATACAATGAGCAGTTCTTC,CASSRTSGTLYNEQFF,TRBV19,.,TRBJ2-1,TRBD2
TGTGCCAGTACCTGGGGACAGAGGAACACTGAAGCTTTCTTT,CASTWGQRNTEAFF,TRBV19,.,TRBJ1-1,TRBD1
TGTGCCAGCATAGGGGGTATGGACACTGAAGCTTTCTTT,CASIGGMDTEAFF,TRBV27,.,TRBJ1-1,.
TGTGCCACCAGCCACCGGGACAGACCCTACGAGCAGTACTTC,CATSHRDRPYEQYF,TRBV24-1,.,TRBJ2-7,TRBD1
TGTGCCAGCAGTTTGGTCCTCGGGGGGGCAAACACTGAAGCTTTCTTT,CASSLVLGGANTEAFF,TRBV27,once,TRBJ1-1,.
TGTGCCAGCATTAAACGGGGGGGCGGCACCGGGGAGCTGTTTTTT,CASIKRGGGTGELFF,TRBV11-2,.,TRBJ2-2,TRBD2
TGTGCCAGCAGCTTAGTACAGGCAGGGGTAAGGGGTAGCAATCAGCCCCAGCATTTT,CASSLVQAGVRGSNQPQHF,TRBV7-8,.,TRBJ1-5,.
TGCGCCAGCAGCTTGGGGCTAGCGGTTTATAGCACAGATACGCAGTATTTT,CASSLGLAVYSTDTQYF,TRBV5-1,.,TRBJ2-3,TRBD2
TGTGCCAGCAGCGGAGGTCTTCACACAAATCAGCCCCAGCATTTT,CASSGGLHTNQPQHF,TRBV6-5,.,TRBJ1-5,.
TGTGCCAGTATCGGACAGGGCCGGTTCGCTGGCTACACCTTC,CASIGQGRFAGYTF,TRBV19,.,TRBJ1-2,TRBD1
TGTGCCAGCAGCCTTGGGGGCCCTCCATACGAGCAGTACTTC,CASSLGGPPYEQYF,TRBV14,.,TRBJ2-7,.
TGTGCCAGCAGCTCAACAACCACCGGGGAGCTGTTTTTT,CASSSTTTGELFF,TRBV7-9,.,TRBJ2-2,.
TGTGCCAGCAGCGTGGGCAGATTGAACACTGAAGCTTTCTTT,CASSVGRLNTEAFF,TRBV9,.,TRBJ1-1,.
TGTGCCAGCGTACCTCAGGGGTCCGAGCAGTACTTC,CASVPQGSEQYF,TRBV6-5,.,TRBJ2-7,.
TGTGCCAGCAGCTCTTACACGACCGGGACAGGGGGCTTTAATGAAAAACTGTTTTTT,CASSSYTTGTGGFNEKLFF,TRBV7-9,few,TRBJ1-4,TRBD1
TGTGCCAGCAGCTTAGCTGGGCACTCTGGAAACACCATATATTTT,CASSLAGHSGNTIYF,TRBV7-9,.,TRBJ1-3,.
TGTGCCAGCAGCTTCAGGGGGACGAACACTGAAGCTTTCTTT,CASSFRGTNTEAFF,TRBV7-2,.,TRBJ1-1,TRBD1
TGTGCCAGCAGCCTACAGGGGATTCCCACAGATACGCAGTATTTT,CASSLQGIPTDTQYF,TRBV7-3,.,TRBJ2-3,TRBD1
TGTGCCAGTAGTACAAACAGGGCGGATAATTCACCCCTCCACTTT,CASSTNRADNSPLHF,TRBV19,.,TRBJ1-6,.
TGTGCCAGCAGTTACCGTAATGAAAAACTGTTTTTT,CASSYRNEKLFF,TRBV6-5,.,TRBJ1-4,.
TGTGCCAGCAGTCCTGAACCGGGATCTCACTACGAGCAGTACTTC,CASSPEPGSHYEQYF,TRBV2,once,TRBJ2-7,.
TGTGCCAGCTCTGACACAGGGAACACTGAAGCTTTCTTT,CASSDTGNTEAFF,TRBV18,once,TRBJ1-1,.
TGTGCCTGGGAATCCGGGACAGGAAATGTAAAAAACATTCAGTACTTC,CAWESGTGNVKNIQYF,TRBV30,.,TRBJ2-4,TRBD1